A single sample is the source of the 27 T cell receptor beta chains below, sequenced in a study of CD8 T cells in Susac syndrome. Random hexamers were used to reverse transcribe roughly 0.45 to 1 ug of RNA. TCRdb redid the calling of the immunoSEQ multiplex PCR reads with MiXCR, one entry per CDR3 protein. This sample carries around 71,000 distinct CDR3 sequences, 95% to 96% of them seen once, and the ten largest clones take roughly 0.11%. Input material: CD4+ T cells from PBMCs. These receptors originate from a human donor with multiple sclerosis.

The genes are TRBV12-3 or TRBV12-4 and TRBJ2-1, with D maybe TRBD1 (6 bases). The length of the CDR3 is 11 residues. Trimming took off 4 bases at V and 11 bases at J, with 9 bases between the two ends. Here the CDR3 reads CASSSGQKQFF. CDR3 coding DNA: TGTGCCAGCAGTTCCGGACAGAAGCAGTTCTTC.

The gene calls are TRBV6-5 and TRBJ1-6; no clear D gene. Germline values: CDR1 MNHEY, CDR2 SVGAGI. V lost 2 bases to trimming and J lost 0 bases, with 17 bases between them. This CDR3 has 19 residues. This chain's CDR3 is CASSYRAGVGSSYNSPLHF. For the CDR3, the DNA is TGTGCCAGCAGTTACCGGGCGGGTGTGGGGAGCTCCTATAATTCACCCCTCCACTTT.

The CDR3 nucleotides read TGTGCCAGCAGCCGGGACAGGGATGAGACCCAGTACTTC. It specifies CASSRDRDETQYF. The chain couples TRBV7-8 to TRBJ2-5; 9 bases are shared with TRBD1. The CDR3 contains 13 residues. Unmatched junction bases numbered 3, after V lost 5 bases and J lost 5 bases. Germline loops: CDR1 SGHVS, CDR2 FQNEAQ.

The chain joins TRBV7-2 to TRBJ2-3; D may be TRBD2 (5 bases). Germline-derived CDR1 and CDR2 are SGHTA and FQGNSA. V was clipped by 1 base and J by 3 bases, with 17 bases between them. The CDR3 sequence is 17 residues long. CDR3 residues: CASSLGSQPGGTDTQYF. The CDR3 DNA follows: TGTGCCAGCAGCTTAGGATCCCAGCCAGGAGGTACAGATACGCAGTATTTT.

In this sample, this clonotype turned up once. The genes are TRBV7-2 and TRBJ2-3, with D perhaps TRBD2 (7 bases). The germline V and J ends were trimmed by 4 bases and 4 bases, with 15 bases remaining between them. Germline V gene data show CDR1 as SGHTA and CDR2 as FQGNSA. This CDR3 is 15 amino acids long. The CDR3 nucleotides read TGTGCCAGCAGCTGGGGGGGGCCCTTCCCAGATACGCAGTATTTT. Translation gives CASSWGGPFPDTQYF.

V is TRBV29-1 and J is TRBJ1-1; the match to TRBD1 covers 8 bases. CDR3 size: 13 residues. With V trimmed by 5 bases and J by 3 bases, 5 bases remained unmatched. From germline, CDR1 is SQVTM and CDR2 ANQGSEA. The CDR3 spells CSVRRGQDTEAFF. CDR3 DNA sequence: TGCAGCGTTCGCAGGGGGCAGGACACTGAAGCTTTCTTT.

The chain employs TRBV19 and TRBJ2-5; 13 nucleotides agree with TRBD2. The CDR3 covers 16 residues. CDR1 and CDR2 (germline): LNHDA, SQIVND (reference sequence). Unmatched junction bases numbered 4, after V lost 4 bases and J lost 2 bases. The DNA of the CDR3 is TGTGCCAGTAGTAACACGGGACTAGCGGGACAAGAGACCCAGTACTTC. Translation gives CASSNTGLAGQETQYF.

The chain is built from TRBV4-1 and TRBJ2-4, with D unresolved. The CDR3 extends over 13 amino acids. The V end was cut by 4 bases, the J end by 12 bases, with 16 bases between. Germline V gives CDR1 MGHRA, CDR2 YSYEKL. Written as DNA, the CDR3 is TGCGCCAGCAGCCCCCGACCCGACCCATCTCAGTACTTC. Amino acids: CASSPRPDPSQYF.

This chain connects TRBV2 to TRBJ2-2; D remains unclear. The germline gives CDR1 SNHLY, CDR2 FYNNEI. The CDR3 spans 11 residues. The V and J ends lost 5 bases and 8 bases respectively, with 6 bases between them. The CDR3 DNA sequence: TGTGCCAGCAGTTTCGCGGGGGAGCTGTTTTTT. It specifies CASSFAGELFF.

The V and J genes are TRBV5-6 and TRBJ2-5; TRBD2 aligns across 16 bases. V was clipped by 5 bases and J by 5 bases; unmatched bases: 3. The V gene's germline CDR1 is SGHDT and CDR2 YYEEEE. The CDR3 is made up of 15 amino acids. CDR3 in amino acids: CASSPGLAGGETQYF. CDR3 nucleotide sequence: TGTGCCAGCAGTCCGGGACTAGCGGGGGGGGAGACCCAGTACTTC.

This rearrangement joins TRBV5-4 to TRBJ2-5; 9 bases line up with TRBD1. CDR3 length: 14 residues. Unmatched junction bases numbered 3, after V lost 2 bases and J lost 4 bases. Germline-derived CDR1 and CDR2 are SGHNT and YYREEE (reference sequence). For the CDR3, the DNA is TGTGCCAGCAGCTTTGGACAGGGGAGAGAGACCCAGTACTTC. Protein: CASSFGQGRETQYF.

The chain joins TRBV30 to TRBJ1-2; D call uncertain. Germline assignment: CDR1 GTSNPN and CDR2 SVGIG (reference sequence). The CDR3 has 11 amino acids. The ends were cut back, 0 bases at V and 4 bases at J, with 3 bases in the middle. The CDR3 loop reads CAWSVGYGYTF. Written as DNA, the CDR3 is TGTGCCTGGAGTGTAGGCTATGGCTACACCTTC.

The rearrangement links TRBV24-1 to TRBJ1-2; D unresolved. The CDR3 covers 12 residues. In germline, CDR1 is KGHDR, CDR2 SFDVKD. Trimming shortened V by 9 bases and J by 6 bases, and 13 bases separated the two germline ends. In nucleotides, the CDR3 is TGTGCCACCCACGGGGAAACAGATGGCTACACCTTC. Encoded protein: CATHGETDGYTF.

This sequence joins TRBV29-1 and TRBJ1-1, with D possibly TRBD1 on 6 matching bases. The CDR3 is 11 amino acids. From germline, CDR1 is SQVTM and CDR2 ANQGSEA. With 6 bases removed from V and 6 bases from J, the gap between germline ends came to 11 bases. CDR3 loop: CSVAGVAEAFF. The DNA for the CDR3 is TGCAGCGTGGCAGGGGTGGCTGAAGCTTTCTTT.

The rearrangement links TRBV29-1 to TRBJ1-1, with D hard to call. V dropped 1 base and J dropped 1 base, with 7 bases sitting between them. The CDR3 spans 13 residues. In germline, CDR1 is SQVTM, CDR2 ANQGSEA. CDR3 sequence (DNA): TGCAGCGTTGAAGCGCAGGCGAACACTGAAGCTTTCTTT. Translating gives CSVEAQANTEAFF. Full variable domain (rest looked up from reference TRBV29-1 and TRBJ1-1): SAVISQKPSRDICQRGTSLTIQCQVDSQVTMMFWYRQQPGQSLTLIATANQGSEATYESGFVIDKFPISRPNLTFSTLTVSNMSPEDSSIYLCSVEAQANTEAFFGQGTRLTVV.

The gene calls are TRBV7-9 and TRBJ2-7, with 7 bases matching TRBD1. This CDR3 is built from 16 residues. CDR1 is SEHNR, CDR2 FQNEAQ, per germline (reference sequence). Losses at the gene ends were 1 base for V and 2 bases for J; bases not matched to a gene: 8. As DNA, the CDR3 is TGTGCCAGCAGCTTAGAGGGACAGCGAGTCCCCTACGAGCAGTACTTC. This sequence encodes CASSLEGQRVPYEQYF. Supplemented by reference TRBV7-9 and TRBJ2-7, the full variable domain reads DTGVSQNPRHKITKRGQNVTFRCDPISEHNRLYWYRQTLGQGPEFLTYFQNEAQLEKSRLLSDRFSAERPKGSFSTLEIQRTEQGDSAMYLCASSLEGQRVPYEQYFGPGTRLTVT.

The rearrangement joins TRBV29-1 to TRBJ1-1; 7 bases are a match to TRBD1. The V and J ends lost 6 bases and 1 base, in that order; junction bases with no gene match: 5. CDR1 is SQVTM, CDR2 ANQGSEA, per germline. The CDR3 is made up of 13 amino acids. The CDR3 loop is CSVNDRANTEAFF. CDR3 nucleotides: TGCAGCGTGAACGACAGGGCGAACACTGAAGCTTTCTTT.

This chain joins TRBV2 and TRBJ2-5; D tentatively reads TRBD1 or TRBD2 (6 bases each). V shed 6 bases and J shed 2 bases, with 16 bases lying between them. The CDR3 has 15 residues. Germline CDR1 reads SNHLY; CDR2 reads FYNNEI. The CDR3 loop is CASSPLGGLQETQYF. CDR3 coding DNA: TGTGCCAGCAGCCCGCTCGGGGGCTTACAAGAGACCCAGTACTTC.

This clonotype was found once. This chain connects TRBV12-3 or TRBV12-4 to TRBJ2-7; tentative D call: TRBD1 (5 bases). Between the trimmed V and J ends, which lost 4 bases and 6 bases, there was a span of 13 bases. This CDR3 comprises 13 residues. CDR3: CASSSPQGAEQYF. The CDR3 nucleotides are TGTGCCAGCAGTTCGCCGCAGGGTGCCGAGCAGTACTTC.

V and J are TRBV7-8 and TRBJ1-5; a possible D gene is TRBD1 (5 bases). CDR1 SGHVS and CDR2 FQNEAQ come from the germline V gene. This CDR3 is built from 16 residues. V gave up 5 bases and J gave up 1 base, with 15 bases separating them. The CDR3: CASSPIARGSNQPQHF. CDR3 bases: TGTGCCAGCAGCCCCATTGCCCGGGGGAGCAATCAGCCCCAGCATTTT.

The chain is built from TRBV5-1 and TRBJ2-7; the match to TRBD1 covers 9 bases. There are 14 residues in the CDR3. Unmatched junction bases numbered 5, after V lost 3 bases and J lost 4 bases. In germline, CDR1 is SGHRS, CDR2 YFSETQ. The CDR3 loop is CASSSGQGPYEQYF. The DNA of the CDR3 is TGCGCCAGCAGCTCCGGACAGGGGCCATACGAGCAGTACTTC.

This chain connects TRBV5-1 to TRBJ2-7; the D gene is possibly TRBD1 (5 bases). Germline V gives CDR1 SGHRS, CDR2 YFSETQ. V was cut by 0 bases and J by 5 bases, with 15 bases left in between. The CDR3 contains 15 residues. CDR3 protein: CASSLGGQGRNEQYF. The CDR3 nucleotides read TGCGCCAGCAGCTTGGGGGGTCAGGGAAGGAACGAGCAGTACTTC.

This clonotype showed up just once. The CDR3 sequence is CATSISRPSTDTQYF. CDR3 bases: TGTGCCACCAGCATCTCACGGCCTAGCACAGATACGCAGTATTTT. The chain links TRBV15 to TRBJ2-3; D gene unclear. The CDR3 covers 15 residues. Germline V lookup: CDR1 LNHNV, CDR2 YYDKDF (reference sequence). Trimming removed 4 bases from V and 0 bases from J, with 11 bases in between.

The V call is TRBV9, the J call TRBJ1-6; D call uncertain. V was trimmed by 4 bases and J by 7 bases, leaving 12 bases between them. The CDR3 extends over 14 amino acids. CDR1 SGDLS and CDR2 YYNGEE come from the germline V gene. This CDR3 reads CASSSRSGNSPLHF. In DNA form, the CDR3 reads TGTGCCAGCAGCTCACGGAGCGGGAATTCACCCCTCCACTTT.

The rearrangement joins TRBV7-9 to TRBJ2-5; D is unresolved. This CDR3 has 14 amino acids. V lost 6 bases and J 1 base, leaving 12 bases between the germline ends. Germline V CDR1 and CDR2: SEHNR, FQNEAQ (reference sequence). CDR3 in amino acids: CASRSKGPQETQYF. The CDR3 DNA reads TGTGCCAGCAGGTCGAAAGGACCCCAAGAGACCCAGTACTTC.

V is TRBV20-1 and J is TRBJ2-5; D ambiguous. CDR1 and CDR2 (germline): DFQATT, SNEGSKA (reference sequence). The CDR3 contains 13 residues. V lost 6 bases, J lost 0 bases, and 11 bases lay in between. The CDR3: CSAKRSDQETQYF. The CDR3 DNA sequence: TGCAGTGCGAAGAGGTCAGACCAAGAGACCCAGTACTTC.

As to this clonotype: This likely comes from a read error, as the CDR3 has no conserved phenylalanine or tryptophan at its end. The V gene is TRBV5-6, the J gene TRBJ1-6; no firm D call. CDR1 is SGHDT, CDR2 YYEEEE, per germline. V lost 0 bases and J 7 bases, leaving 14 bases between the germline ends. The CDR3 contains 16 residues. CDR3 in DNA: TGTGCCAGCAGCTTGGTCCCACGGAATGAGAATTCACCCCTCCACCTT. Encoded protein: CASSLVPRNENSPLHL.